The TCR beta chain under discussion was sequenced for a study of tumor and adjacent non-tumor tissue in lung cancer. Study-level results: Compared with tumor, normal lung showed significantly lower TCR diversity. Top 100 clones took a larger repertoire share in normal lung.

A modified ARM-PCR protocol with three rounds of nested PCR amplified TCRbeta. TCRdb redid the calling of the multiplex PCR reads with MiXCR, one entry per CDR3 protein. This table has fewer than 120,000 distinct CDR3 sequences, over 75% appearing once. About this clonotype: Its antigen is as yet unknown.

No cell sorting was done before RNA was extracted from the tissue. The sequence was collected from a man aged 65-85 years with non-small cell lung cancer. The sequencing input was lung tumor tissue.

CDR3 nucleotides: TGTGCCAGCTGTTCTACAAATCCGCACGCGGAGTTCTTC. It is translated as CASCSTNPHAEFF. The chain recombines TRBV6-2 or TRBV6-3 with TRBJ2-1; D call uncertain. The CDR3 has 13 residues. V lost 8 bases and J lost 14, with 22 bases in between. The germline CDR1 and CDR2 sequences are MNHEY and SVGEGT.